These 27 T cell receptor beta chains originate from one sample sequenced in a study of spatial heterogeneity in lung cancer. TCRdb processed the 5' RACE reads anew with MiXCR; each CDR3 protein has one entry. The data show roughly 120,000 distinct CDR3 sequences, 12% seen once. Sample time point: blood at routine non-recurrence follow-up after resection. Sequencing was performed on whole RNA extracted from tumor and nontumor lung tissue, or from frozen PBMC, and the material was left unsorted. The starting material was PBMCs, obtained at follow-up. The source is a male donor with early-stage non-small cell lung cancer.

The CDR3, as DNA: TGTGCCACCAGTGATTTGCGGTTGGACCGTGGGCAGCCCCAGCATTTT. Its protein product is CATSDLRLDRGQPQHF. The chain recombines TRBV24-1 with TRBJ1-5; no reliable D call. Trimming left V 0 bases short and J 7 bases short, with 15 bases between. Germline loops: CDR1 KGHDR, CDR2 SFDVKD. CDR3 length equals 16 residues.

The rearrangement links TRBV27 to TRBJ1-2; the D gene is possibly TRBD1 (5 bases). The V end was cut by 0 bases, the J end by 2 bases, with 13 bases between. CDR3 size: 16 residues. The germline V gene encodes CDR1 MNHEY and CDR2 SMNVEV (reference sequence). CDR3 sequence reads: CASSLSFRGVNYGYTF. The CDR3 DNA sequence: TGTGCCAGCAGTTTATCGTTTAGGGGAGTGAACTATGGCTACACCTTC.

In its sample, this clonotype was seen a few times. The rearrangement joins TRBV6-2 or TRBV6-3 to TRBJ1-1, with D uncertain. Germline loops: CDR1 MNHEY, CDR2 SVGEGT. CDR3 length: 12 residues. Deletions cut 7 bases from V and 6 bases from J, with 12 bases between. DNA for the CDR3: TGTGCCAGCACCCGAGGGCCTTCTGAAGCTTTCTTT. Translated, it gives CASTRGPSEAFF.

This chain connects TRBV12-3 or TRBV12-4 to TRBJ2-3; D gene unclear. CDR3 length: 15 amino acids. V was trimmed by 7 bases and J by 3 bases, leaving 17 bases between them. The CDR3 protein is CASTPDGYLTDTQYF. Here the CDR3 DNA reads TGTGCCAGCACCCCCGATGGCTACCTGACAGATACGCAGTATTTT.

This clonotype was seen more than once but under ten times. This sequence joins TRBV9 and TRBJ2-7; the D gene is possibly TRBD1 (5 bases). The CDR3 covers 14 residues. Deletions cut 3 bases from V and 2 bases from J, with 12 bases between. Per germline, CDR1 SGDLS and CDR2 YYNGEE. This CDR3 is CASSATGTPYEQYF. In nucleotides, the CDR3 is TGTGCCAGCAGCGCAACAGGAACCCCCTACGAGCAGTACTTC.

This clonotype was found a few times. The rearrangement joins TRBV5-6 to TRBJ2-1; D uncertain. V was cut by 4 bases and J by 7 bases, with 6 bases left in between. The CDR3 has 11 amino acids. CDR1 SGHDT and CDR2 YYEEEE come from the germline V gene. As DNA, the CDR3 is TGTGCCAGCAGCGAGGTAAATGAGCAGTTCTTC. Its translation: CASSEVNEQFF.

Remarks on this clonotype: One junction end disagrees with the germline gene, perhaps due to a read error. The chain carries TRBV20-1 and TRBJ1-5; D perhaps matches TRBD1 (5 bases). This CDR3 is built from 13 residues. In germline, CDR1 is DFQATT, CDR2 SNEGSKA (reference sequence). The CDR3 DNA sequence: TGCAGAGCTAAAGACAGCAACAATCAGCCCCAGCATTTT. Protein product: CRAKDSNNQPQHF.

This clonotype has more than one count but fewer than ten. The chain joins TRBV7-3 to TRBJ1-1, with 8 bases identical to TRBD1. V shed 5 bases, J shed 1 base, and the junction held 6 bases outside the gene matches. The V gene's germline CDR1 is SGHTA and CDR2 FQGTGA. CDR3 length: 15 amino acids. CDR3 sequence (DNA): TGTGCCAGCAGCCTCGACAGGGGCGCGAACACTGAAGCTTTCTTT. Protein product: CASSLDRGANTEAFF.

CDR3 nucleotides: TGCAGTGCTAGCGGGGTAGGGACAGGGAATACCTACGAGCAGTACTTC. Translating it yields CSASGVGTGNTYEQYF. The V gene is TRBV20-1, the J gene TRBJ2-7; TRBD1 matches at 9 bases. V gave up 3 bases and J gave up 2 bases; unmatched junction bases: 11. Germline V lookup: CDR1 DFQATT, CDR2 SNEGSKA (reference sequence). There are 16 residues in the CDR3.

The gene calls are TRBV25-1 and TRBJ1-2; the D gene is possibly TRBD1 (6 bases). Germline CDR1 is MGHDK and CDR2 is SYGVNS. The ends were cut back, 6 bases at V and 5 bases at J, with 10 bases in the middle. This CDR3 comprises 12 residues. The CDR3: CASRDRSYGYTF. The CDR3 DNA sequence: TGTGCCAGCAGGGACAGATCTTATGGCTACACCTTC.

This clonotype was detected many times. The chain couples TRBV12-3 or TRBV12-4 to TRBJ1-2; D unclear. V was cut by 6 bases and J by 4 bases, with 15 bases left in between. The CDR3 extends over 14 amino acids. The CDR3 loop is CASSPSGSGYGYTF. CDR3 sequence (DNA): TGTGCCAGCAGCCCTTCGGGGTCGGGCTATGGCTACACCTTC.

This clonotype was seen ten or more times. V and J are TRBV10-3 and TRBJ2-7; D gene unclear. The germline V and J ends were trimmed by 4 bases and 9 bases, with 13 bases remaining between them. The CDR3 is 12 amino acids. CDR1 and CDR2 from the germline V gene are ENHRY and SYGVKD. In DNA, the CDR3 is TGTGCCATCAGTGGGTCTGGGGATAGGCAGTACTTC. This sequence encodes CAISGSGDRQYF.

This clonotype was seen at least ten times. The chain recombines TRBV20-1 with TRBJ2-5; D uncertain. Between the trimmed V and J ends, which lost 1 base and 5 bases, there was a span of 11 bases. The CDR3 is 13 amino acids. Germline CDR1 and CDR2: DFQATT and SNEGSKA (reference sequence). The CDR3 reads CSARAAGRETQYF. The CDR3 coding sequence is TGCAGTGCTAGAGCGGCCGGTAGGGAGACCCAGTACTTC.

In regard to this clonotype: One end of the junction fails to match germline, which may point to a read error. V usage is TRBV27 and J usage is TRBJ2-2, with D tentatively TRBD1 (6 bases). The CDR3 runs to 14 residues. Germline V gene lookup returns CDR1 MNHEY and CDR2 SMNVEV (reference sequence). CDR3 sequence reads: CVSSLAGANGELFF. The CDR3 DNA is TGTGTCAGCAGTTTAGCAGGGGCGAACGGGGAGCTGTTTTTT.

This clonotype has more than one count but fewer than ten. The gene calls are TRBV6-2 or TRBV6-3 and TRBJ1-3; D is unresolved. Trimming shortened V by 8 bases and J by 1 base, and 15 bases separated the two germline ends. The CDR3 loop spans 15 amino acids. Germline V gene sequence: CDR1 MNHEY, CDR2 SVGEGT. CDR3 sequence reads: CASLPRKGSGNTIYF. The DNA for the CDR3 is TGTGCCAGCCTTCCACGGAAGGGATCTGGAAACACCATATATTTT.

The table lists this clonotype with a few counts. This chain links TRBV23-1 with TRBJ2-3; the match to TRBD1 covers 7 bases. TRBV23-1 is an ORF, with its function uncertain. This CDR3 region has 17 residues. The trim removed 1 base at V and 4 bases at J, leaving 11 bases unmatched. CDR3 region: CASSQYHNRGPPDTQYF. CDR3 sequence (DNA): TGCGCCAGCAGTCAATATCATAACAGGGGTCCTCCAGATACGCAGTATTTT.

This clonotype was found many times. V gene TRBV29-1 combines with J gene TRBJ1-2, with a tentative D call TRBD1 (6 bases). Germline V gene data show CDR1 as SQVTM and CDR2 as ANQGSEA. CDR3 size: 17 residues. The ends were cut back, 4 bases at V and 6 bases at J, with 27 bases in the middle. The CDR3 is CSVGDLGGMKGRDGYTF. The CDR3 DNA is TGCAGCGTTGGGGACCTAGGGGGAATGAAGGGTAGAGATGGCTACACCTTC.

The CDR3 sequence is CASSFGRGETQYF. The CDR3 DNA is TGTGCCAGCAGCTTCGGGCGAGGGGAGACCCAGTACTTC. The chain couples TRBV7-2 to TRBJ2-5, with D perhaps matching TRBD2 (5 bases). The germline CDR1 and CDR2 sequences are SGHTA and FQGNSA. This CDR3 has 13 amino acids. Trimming removed 3 bases from V and 5 bases from J, with 10 bases in between.

The chain carries TRBV5-6 and TRBJ2-7, with a weak D call TRBD1 (6 bases). Germline V gene data show CDR1 as SGHDT and CDR2 as YYEEEE. The V gene lost 4 bases and the J gene lost 6 bases, with 17 bases spanning the gap. The CDR3 is made up of 14 amino acids. CDR3: CASSARDILLEQYF. CDR3 nucleotides: TGTGCCAGCAGCGCCCGGGACATCCTTCTCGAGCAGTACTTC.

This clonotype was recorded at least ten times. The chain employs TRBV21-1 and TRBJ2-2; the table's D call of TRBD1 was not tested on the DNA. TRBV21-1 is listed as a pseudogene. The CDR3 sequence is 17 residues long. The CDR3 DNA sequence: TGTGCCAGCAGCAAAAATGAAGGGACGGTAGGCCCCGGGGAGCTGTTTTTT. Translation gives CASSKNEGTVGPGELFF.

Only a few counts were recorded for this clonotype. The gene calls are TRBV3-2 and TRBJ1-4; TRBD1, the D gene given by the table, was not confirmed from the DNA. TRBV3-2 has pseudogene status. The CDR3 is made up of 16 amino acids. Here the CDR3 DNA reads TGTGCCAGCAGCCTGCCGGCGGGGGTCAGTAATGAAAAACTGTTTTTT. Translating gives CASSLPAGVSNEKLFF.

The chain carries TRBV6-1 and TRBJ1-5; possibly TRBD1 for D (6 bases). CDR3 size: 15 residues. Deletions cut 4 bases from V and 0 bases from J, with 10 bases between. Germline CDR1 MNHNS, CDR2 SASEGT. The CDR3 bases are TGTGCCAGCAGTGCAGACAGGTATAGCAATCAGCCCCAGCATTTT. Its translation: CASSADRYSNQPQHF.

This clonotype has a handful of counts. The chain carries TRBV20-1 and TRBJ1-1, with 8 bases matching TRBD1. The CDR3 is made up of 15 amino acids. The trim removed 8 bases at V and 4 bases at J, leaving 15 bases unmatched. CDR1 and CDR2 (germline): DFQATT, SNEGSKA (reference sequence). CDR3 residues: CSTTPSSGGTTEAFF. DNA of the CDR3: TGCAGTACCACACCCTCTTCAGGGGGCACCACTGAAGCTTTCTTT.

This rearrangement joins TRBV7-2 to TRBJ2-5, with TRBD1 identical over 7 bases. Per the germline V gene, CDR1 is SGHTA and CDR2 is FQGNSA. The V segment lost 5 bases and the J segment 5 bases; nucleotides outside the gene matches: 8. The CDR3 spans 14 residues. The CDR3 DNA sequence: TGTGCCAGCAGCCCTAACAGGGGACGGGAGACCCAGTACTTC. Translating it yields CASSPNRGRETQYF.

The chain joins TRBV12-3 or TRBV12-4 to TRBJ2-5, with 10 bases aligning to TRBD1. The CDR3 runs 15 residues. With V trimmed by 0 bases and J by 4 bases, 2 bases remained unmatched. CDR3 protein: CASSLATGGRETQYF. In DNA form, the CDR3 reads TGTGCCAGCAGTTTAGCGACAGGGGGCAGAGAGACCCAGTACTTC.

This clonotype was found a few times. The rearrangement uses TRBV7-2 and TRBJ2-5; the D is unclear. The CDR3 is 14 amino acids. Germline V gene sequence: CDR1 SGHTA, CDR2 FQGNSA. Between the trimmed V and J ends, which lost 1 base and 3 bases, there was a span of 9 bases. The CDR3: CASSLGLAEETQYF. DNA of the CDR3: TGTGCCAGCAGCTTAGGACTGGCCGAAGAGACCCAGTACTTC.

The chain recombines TRBV9 with TRBJ1-1; no clear D gene. The germline V gene has CDR1 SGDLS and CDR2 YYNGEE. Trimming pared 0 bases from V and 4 bases from J, leaving 7 bases between. The CDR3 is made up of 13 amino acids. The CDR3 is CASSVAGSTEAFF. CDR3 nucleotide sequence: TGTGCCAGCAGCGTAGCTGGGAGCACTGAAGCTTTCTTT.